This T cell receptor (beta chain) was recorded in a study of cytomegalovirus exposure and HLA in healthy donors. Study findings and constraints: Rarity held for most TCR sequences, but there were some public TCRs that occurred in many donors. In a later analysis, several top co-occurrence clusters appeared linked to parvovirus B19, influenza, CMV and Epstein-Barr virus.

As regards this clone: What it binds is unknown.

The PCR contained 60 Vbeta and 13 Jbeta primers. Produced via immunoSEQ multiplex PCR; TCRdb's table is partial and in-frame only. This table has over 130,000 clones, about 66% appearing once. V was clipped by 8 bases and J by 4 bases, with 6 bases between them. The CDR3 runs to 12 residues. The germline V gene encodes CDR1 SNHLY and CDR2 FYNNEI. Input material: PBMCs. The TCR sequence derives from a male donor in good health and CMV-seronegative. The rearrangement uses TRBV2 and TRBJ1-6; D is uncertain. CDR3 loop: CASVIYNSPLHF. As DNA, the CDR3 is TGTGCCAGCGTAATATATAATTCACCCCTCCACTTT.